Below, 3 T cell receptor beta chains from the same sample are listed, as sequenced in a study of identical twins. Via MiXCR, TCRdb re-called the 5' RACE reads, giving one row per CDR3 protein. The table records around 370,000 distinct CDR3 sequences, 9% to 10% of them present only once. Input material: naive T cells sorted from blood. Source of these receptors: a woman in her 50s in good health.

The V gene is TRBV30, the J gene TRBJ1-2, with D possibly matching TRBD1 (5 bases). V was clipped by 1 base and J by 8 bases, with 17 bases between them. The CDR3 runs to 14 residues. CDR1 is GTSNPN and CDR2 is SVGIG in the germline V gene (reference sequence). The CDR3 protein is CAWSDGGVSVGYTF. As DNA, the CDR3 is TGTGCCTGGAGTGACGGGGGGGTTTCTGTGGGCTACACCTTC.

This clonotype was counted between two and nine times. The chain links TRBV12-3 or TRBV12-4 to TRBJ2-3; 9 bases are shared with TRBD2. The CDR3 is made up of 13 amino acids. V shed 1 base, J shed 11 bases, and the junction held 4 bases outside the gene matches. The CDR3, as DNA: TGTGCCAGCAGTTTAGGGGGGCGGGAGGGGCAGTATTTT. Its protein product is CASSLGGREGQYF.

This clonotype was found a few times. DNA for the CDR3: TGTGCCAGCAGCCAAGTCCAGCGGAGCTACACAGATACGCAGTATTTT. Encoded protein: CASSQVQRSYTDTQYF. The V call is TRBV3-1, the J call TRBJ2-3; TRBD2 might be the D (5 bases). The CDR3 runs to 16 residues. Germline CDR1 reads LGHDT; CDR2 reads YNNKEL (reference sequence). The V gene lost 1 base and the J gene lost 2 bases, with 13 bases spanning the gap.